The 10 T cell receptor beta chains below all came from one sample that was sequenced in a study of CD8 T cells in Susac syndrome. After extraction with the RNeasy kit, roughly 0.5 to 1 ug of the RNA was reverse transcribed using random hexamers. MiXCR, applied by TCRdb to the immunoSEQ multiplex PCR reads, yields one record per CDR3 protein. Of 150,000 or so distinct CDR3 sequences listed, approximately 96% are singletons. Material for sequencing was CD4+ T cells from PBMCs. These TCRs come from a human donor in good health.

V is TRBV7-6 and J is TRBJ1-5; D call uncertain. V was cut by 5 bases and J by 3 bases, with 8 bases left in between. The CDR3 loop spans 13 amino acids. From germline, CDR1 is SGHVS and CDR2 FNYEAQ. CDR3 loop: CASSVGPNQPQHF. Written as DNA, the CDR3 is TGTGCCAGCAGCGTAGGCCCCAATCAGCCCCAGCATTTT.

The chain links TRBV29-1 to TRBJ2-3, with 9 bases matching TRBD1. This CDR3 is built from 15 residues. CDR1 and CDR2 (germline): SQVTM, ANQGSEA. V was pared by 2 bases and J by 4 bases, with 7 bases of the junction left unmatched. The CDR3 DNA sequence: TGCAGCGTTGAATTCGGGACAGGGTTTTCAGATACGCAGTATTTT. Residues: CSVEFGTGFSDTQYF.

V and J are TRBV27 and TRBJ1-1, with D uncertain. V shed 5 bases and J shed 4 bases, with 17 bases lying between them. The CDR3 loop spans 15 amino acids. Germline V lookup: CDR1 MNHEY, CDR2 SMNVEV (reference sequence). The CDR3 DNA reads TGTGCCAGCAGTCCGATCGGGCAGTACAGCACTGAAGCTTTCTTT. As protein: CASSPIGQYSTEAFF.

In regard to this clonotype: Lacking the conserved final phenylalanine or tryptophan, this CDR3 likely reflects a read error. No DNA is shown, since the ends of the CDR3 on it are uncertain; the CDR3 is the one TCRdb lists. CDR3 region: CSARSGPV. The gene calls are TRBV20-1 and TRBJ1-2. Germline V gene data show CDR1 as DFQATT and CDR2 as SNEGSKA (reference sequence). Inclusive of both ends, the CDR3 amounts to 8 amino acids.

A single count supports this clonotype. The chain combines TRBV5-1 with TRBJ2-3; TRBD2 agrees at 13 bases. J was trimmed by 4 bases and V by 4 bases; bases with no gene match: 6. CDR1 is SGHRS, CDR2 YFSETQ, per germline. CDR3 length: 16 amino acids. CDR3 sequence reads: CASSPGLAGAADTQYF. The CDR3 DNA follows: TGCGCCAGCAGCCCCGGACTAGCGGGGGCGGCAGATACGCAGTATTTT.

The chain combines TRBV28 with TRBJ2-7; D possibly matches TRBD1 or TRBD2 (6 bases each). Looked up from germline, CDR1 is MDHEN and CDR2 is SYDVKM. The CDR3 has 14 residues. In DNA, the CDR3 is TGTGCGACCACTGGCGGGACAAGGCCCCACGAGCAGTACTTC. Residues: CATTGGTRPHEQYF.

The chain carries TRBV7-3 and TRBJ1-5; no firm D call. The V gene's germline CDR1 is SGHTA and CDR2 FQGTGA. V lost 2 bases and J 6 bases, leaving 8 bases between the germline ends. The CDR3 is made up of 13 amino acids. The CDR3 bases are TGTGCCAGCAGCTTAGCCATAGGTCAGCCCCAGCATTTT. Translation: CASSLAIGQPQHF.

This rearrangement joins TRBV27 to TRBJ1-2, with 7 bases matching TRBD1. Germline-derived CDR1 and CDR2 are MNHEY and SMNVEV (reference sequence). The CDR3 sequence is 13 residues long. V was pared by 4 bases and J by 5 bases, with 4 bases of the junction left unmatched. The CDR3 nucleotides read TGTGCCAGCAGTTACAGGGGCGGATATGGCTACACCTTC. Translation: CASSYRGGYGYTF.

V and J are TRBV28 and TRBJ1-1; D is perhaps TRBD1 (6 bases). This CDR3 comprises 15 residues. Germline V gene sequence: CDR1 MDHEN, CDR2 SYDVKM. Deletions cut 4 bases from V and 0 bases from J, with 12 bases between. The CDR3 loop is CASSSGALMNTEAFF. Written as DNA, the CDR3 is TGTGCCAGCAGTTCAGGGGCCCTAATGAACACTGAAGCTTTCTTT.

The genes are TRBV4-2 and TRBJ2-6; D call uncertain. This CDR3 region has 20 residues. Germline CDR1 reads LGHNA; CDR2 reads YNFKEQ. V was trimmed by 0 bases and J by 0 bases, leaving 18 bases between them. The CDR3 spells CASSQDIPPAETSGANVLTF. The CDR3 DNA reads TGTGCCAGCAGCCAAGATATCCCCCCCGCAGAAACCTCTGGGGCCAACGTCCTGACTTTC.